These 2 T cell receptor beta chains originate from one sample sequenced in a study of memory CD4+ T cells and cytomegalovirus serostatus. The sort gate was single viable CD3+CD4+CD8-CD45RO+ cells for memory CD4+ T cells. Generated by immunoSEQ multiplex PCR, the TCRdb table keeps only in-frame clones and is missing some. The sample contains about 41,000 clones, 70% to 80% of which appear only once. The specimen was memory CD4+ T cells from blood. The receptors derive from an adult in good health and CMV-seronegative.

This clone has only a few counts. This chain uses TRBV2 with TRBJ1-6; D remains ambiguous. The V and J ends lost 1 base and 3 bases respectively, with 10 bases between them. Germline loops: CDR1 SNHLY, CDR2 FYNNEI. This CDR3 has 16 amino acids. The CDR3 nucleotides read TGTGCCAGCAGTGAAGAGGGCGGGGTCTATAATTCACCCCTCCACTTT. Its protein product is CASSEEGGVYNSPLHF.

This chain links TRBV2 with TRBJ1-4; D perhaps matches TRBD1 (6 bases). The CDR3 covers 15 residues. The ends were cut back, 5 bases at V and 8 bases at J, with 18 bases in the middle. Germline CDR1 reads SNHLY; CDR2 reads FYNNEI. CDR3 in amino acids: CASSLGQTLGEKLFF. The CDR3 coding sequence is TGTGCCAGCAGTCTAGGACAGACCTTAGGGGAAAAACTGTTTTTT.